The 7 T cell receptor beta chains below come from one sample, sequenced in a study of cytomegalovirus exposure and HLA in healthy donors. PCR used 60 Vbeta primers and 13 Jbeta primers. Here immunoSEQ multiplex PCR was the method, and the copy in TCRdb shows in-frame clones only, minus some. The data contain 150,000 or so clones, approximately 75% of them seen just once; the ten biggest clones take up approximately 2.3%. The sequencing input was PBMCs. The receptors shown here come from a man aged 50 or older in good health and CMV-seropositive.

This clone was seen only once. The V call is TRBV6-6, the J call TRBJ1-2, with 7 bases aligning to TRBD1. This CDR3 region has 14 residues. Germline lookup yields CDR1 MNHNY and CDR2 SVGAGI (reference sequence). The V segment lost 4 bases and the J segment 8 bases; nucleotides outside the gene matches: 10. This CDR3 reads CASSSFEGAVGYTF. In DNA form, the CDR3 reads TGTGCCAGCAGTTCGTTTGAGGGGGCGGTCGGCTACACCTTC.

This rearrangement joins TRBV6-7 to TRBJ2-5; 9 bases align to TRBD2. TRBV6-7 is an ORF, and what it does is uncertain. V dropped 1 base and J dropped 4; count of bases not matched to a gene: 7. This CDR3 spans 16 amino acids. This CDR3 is CASSYCLRGGLETQYF. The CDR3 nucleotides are TGTGCCAGCAGTTACTGTTTGCGGGGGGGCCTAGAGACCCAGTACTTC.

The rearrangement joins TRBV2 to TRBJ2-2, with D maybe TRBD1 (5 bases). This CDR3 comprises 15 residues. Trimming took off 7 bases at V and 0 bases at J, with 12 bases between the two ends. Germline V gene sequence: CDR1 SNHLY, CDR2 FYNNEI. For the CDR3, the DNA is TGTGCCAGCACTAGGGGCACAACGAACACCGGGGAGCTGTTTTTT. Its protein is CASTRGTTNTGELFF. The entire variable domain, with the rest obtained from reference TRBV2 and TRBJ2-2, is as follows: EPEVTQTPSHQVTQMGQEVILRCVPISNHLYFYWYRQILGQKVEFLVSFYNNEISEKSEIFDDQFSVERPDGSNFTLKIRSTKLEDSAMYFCASTRGTTNTGELFFGEGSRLTVL.

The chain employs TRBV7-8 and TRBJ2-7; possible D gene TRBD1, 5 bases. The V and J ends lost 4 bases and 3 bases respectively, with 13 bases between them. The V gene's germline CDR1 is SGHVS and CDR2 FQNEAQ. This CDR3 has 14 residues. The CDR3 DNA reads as TGTGCCAGCAGCTCTACAGGTGGGCACTACGAGCAGTACTTC. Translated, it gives CASSSTGGHYEQYF.

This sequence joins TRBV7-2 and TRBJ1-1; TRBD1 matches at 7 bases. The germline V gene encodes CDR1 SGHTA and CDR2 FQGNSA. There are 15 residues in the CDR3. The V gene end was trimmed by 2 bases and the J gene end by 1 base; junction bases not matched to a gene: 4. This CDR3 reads CASSLSGQANTEAFF. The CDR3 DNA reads TGTGCCAGCAGCTTATCCGGACAGGCGAACACTGAAGCTTTCTTT.

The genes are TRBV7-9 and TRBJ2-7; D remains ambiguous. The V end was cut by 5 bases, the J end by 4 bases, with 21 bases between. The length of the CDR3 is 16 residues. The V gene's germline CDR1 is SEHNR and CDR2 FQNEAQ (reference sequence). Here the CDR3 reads CASSPSGGSAYYEQYF. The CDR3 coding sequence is TGTGCCAGCAGCCCTTCCGGCGGATCGGCATATTACGAGCAGTACTTC.

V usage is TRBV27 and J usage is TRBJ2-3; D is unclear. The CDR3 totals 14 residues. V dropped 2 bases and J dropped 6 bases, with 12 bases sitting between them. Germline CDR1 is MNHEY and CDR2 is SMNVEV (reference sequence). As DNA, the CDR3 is TGTGCCAGCAGTTTAACCGCACTACCCGATACGCAGTATTTT. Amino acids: CASSLTALPDTQYF.